Following are 4 T cell receptor beta chains from one sample sequenced in a study of Ad26.COV2.S vaccination and SARS-CoV-2 variants. Treatment denoted: some 20 received Ad26.COV2.S at low or high dose, single or two shots; about 5 received placebo; per-sample allocation not given. Material that was analyzed had been drawn on day 63 after the first vaccine or placebo injection. The assay was immunoSEQ multiplex PCR, and TCRdb's table has in-frame clones only and misses some. The sample includes about 440,000 clones, 90% seen only once; the top ten take less than 4.5%. The sample was peripheral blood, taken in a trial of Ad26.COV2.S vaccine versus placebo. Receptors originate from a person aged 18-65 years who received the Ad26.COV2.S COVID-19 vaccine or a placebo.

V and J are TRBV5-1 and TRBJ2-5, with 13 bases lining up with TRBD2. The CDR3 sequence is 16 residues long. The germline V gene encodes CDR1 SGHRS and CDR2 YFSETQ. The junction had 7 bases not matched to a gene; V was cut back by 4 bases and J by 4 bases. The CDR3 is CASSRPTSGRTETQYF. CDR3 DNA sequence: TGCGCCAGCAGCCGGCCGACTAGCGGGAGGACAGAGACCCAGTACTTC. Variable domain in full (rest from reference TRBV5-1 and TRBJ2-5): KAGVTQTPRYLIKTRGQQVTLSCSPISGHRSVSWYQQTPGQGLQFLFEYFSETQRNKGNFPGRFSGRQFSNSRSEMNVSTLELGDSALYLCASSRPTSGRTETQYFGPGTRLLVL.

V is TRBV5-1 and J is TRBJ2-1; D may be TRBD1 or TRBD2 (5 bases each). With 0 bases removed from V and 2 bases from J, the gap between germline ends came to 12 bases. Germline V gives CDR1 SGHRS, CDR2 YFSETQ. The CDR3 runs 16 residues. The DNA of the CDR3 is TGCGCCAGCAGCTTGGTTGGGGGAGCGCCCTACAATGAGCAGTTCTTC. It is translated as CASSLVGGAPYNEQFF. Drawing the rest from reference TRBV5-1 and TRBJ2-1, the complete variable domain is KAGVTQTPRYLIKTRGQQVTLSCSPISGHRSVSWYQQTPGQGLQFLFEYFSETQRNKGNFPGRFSGRQFSNSRSEMNVSTLELGDSALYLCASSLVGGAPYNEQFFGPGTRLTVL.

This chain connects TRBV30 to TRBJ2-7; 14 bases match TRBD2. The CDR3 loop spans 16 amino acids. From germline, CDR1 is GTSNPN and CDR2 SVGIG (reference sequence). With 1 base clipped from V and 6 bases from J, the junction kept 8 bases outside the gene matches. In DNA, the CDR3 is TGTGCCTGGAGTGAGGGACTAGCGGGAGAGGGGGTCGAGCAGTACTTC. Protein product: CAWSEGLAGEGVEQYF.

About this clone: Other DNA sequences in the same sample also yield this CDR3. DNA of the CDR3: TGTGCCAGCAGCCCCAAGGGCGGGAGCTCCTACAATGAGCAGTTCTTC. Its translation is CASSPKGGSSYNEQFF. The V gene is TRBV7-9, the J gene TRBJ2-1; 7 bases align to TRBD2. Germline assignment: CDR1 SEHNR and CDR2 FQNEAQ (reference sequence). Germline trimming cut 5 bases from V and 0 bases from J; bases unmatched to any gene: 7. CDR3 length: 16 amino acids.